These 28 T cell receptor beta chains originate from one sample sequenced in a study of neoadjuvant anti-PD-1 for oral cavity cancer. Assay used: immunoSEQ multiplex PCR; TCRdb lists only in-frame clones, some missing. The table lists some 22,000 clones, roughly 30% of them singletons. Time point reported: after neoadjuvant nivolumab, at surgical resection. Material: tumor tissue, obtained after nivolumab (anti-PD-1) treatment. These receptors were obtained from a person between 35 and 79 years old with oral cavity squamous cell carcinoma.

V is TRBV5-1 and J is TRBJ2-5, with 10 positions matching TRBD1. Germline trimming cut 4 bases from V and 6 bases from J; bases unmatched to any gene: 9. Germline loops: CDR1 SGHRS, CDR2 YFSETQ. The CDR3 is 15 residues long. CDR3 DNA sequence: TGCGCCAGCAGCGAATCCGGGACAGGGGAGAAGACCCAGTACTTC. Translating it yields CASSESGTGEKTQYF.

J is TRBJ2-1 and V is TRBV10-3; D might be TRBD2 (6 bases). CDR1 is ENHRY and CDR2 is SYGVKD in the germline V gene. The length of the CDR3 is 14 residues. Trimming took 0 bases from V and 9 from J, leaving 12 bases between them. The CDR3, as DNA: TGTGCCATCAGTGAGTCGGAGGGAGTTAGTGAGCAGTTCTTC. Translated: CAISESEGVSEQFF.

This clone was recorded only once. The chain links TRBV20-1 to TRBJ2-7; 7 nucleotides align to TRBD1. J was trimmed by 6 bases and V by 6 bases; bases with no gene match: 2. Germline V gene data show CDR1 as DFQATT and CDR2 as SNEGSKA (reference sequence). The CDR3 is 10 residues long. CDR3 nucleotides: TGCAGTGCGACAGGGTTCGAGCAGTACTTC. Residues: CSATGFEQYF.

J is TRBJ1-2 and V is TRBV29-1, with D unresolved. V lost 3 bases, J lost 7 bases, and 9 bases lay in between. This CDR3 has 11 amino acids. Germline assignment: CDR1 SQVTM and CDR2 ANQGSEA. CDR3 region: CSVEAEGGYTF. CDR3 in DNA: TGCAGCGTTGAGGCGGAGGGTGGCTACACCTTC.

This clone showed up just a few times. V and J are TRBV11-1 and TRBJ1-1; 7 bases fit TRBD1. Germline CDR1 and CDR2: SGHAT and FQDESV (reference sequence). CDR3 length equals 14 residues. V trimming: 6 bases; J trimming: 6 bases; junction bases outside the gene matches: 10. In DNA form, the CDR3 reads TGTGCCAGCAGTCAGCTTCAGGGGGGGGCTGAAGCTTTCTTT. It codes for CASSQLQGGAEAFF.

This clone was seen only a few times. The chain carries TRBV28 and TRBJ2-7; weak D call: TRBD2 (5 bases). This CDR3 has 17 amino acids. V was trimmed by 6 bases and J by 3 bases, leaving 24 bases between them. Per the germline V gene, CDR1 is MDHEN and CDR2 is SYDVKM. The CDR3 DNA sequence: TGTGCCAGCAGCCAAATGCCCCCGAGGGTGCGCGACTACGAGCAGTACTTC. Protein: CASSQMPPRVRDYEQYF.

The rearrangement joins TRBV7-2 to TRBJ2-7, with a possible D match to TRBD1 (5 bases). The V end was cut by 1 base, the J end by 5 bases, with 15 bases between. CDR1 SGHTA and CDR2 FQGNSA come from the germline V gene. The CDR3 covers 15 residues. The CDR3 loop is CASSLEGRVGDEQYF. In nucleotides, the CDR3 is TGTGCCAGCAGCTTAGAGGGCAGGGTGGGCGACGAGCAGTACTTC.

Worth noting for this clone: Other DNA sequences in this sample translate to the same CDR3. This chain uses TRBV14 with TRBJ1-6, with 7 bases fitting TRBD1. V dropped 0 bases and J dropped 7; count of bases not matched to a gene: 0. CDR3 size: 14 residues. The V gene's germline CDR1 is SGHDN and CDR2 FVKESK. In DNA, the CDR3 is TGTGCCAGCAGCCAAGACAGGGGGAATTCACCCCTCCACTTT. This gives the protein CASSQDRGNSPLHF.

The chain joins TRBV9 to TRBJ2-1; 9 nucleotides match TRBD2. The CDR3 is made up of 16 amino acids. The V gene end was trimmed by 1 base and the J gene end by 5 bases; junction bases not matched to a gene: 7. Germline CDR1 and CDR2: SGDLS and YYNGEE. The CDR3: CASSVSRQREDNEQFF. As DNA, the CDR3 is TGTGCCAGCAGCGTAAGCCGCCAGCGGGAGGACAATGAGCAGTTCTTC.

This clone was observed a few times. The chain has TRBV7-3 and TRBJ2-7, with D unclear. The CDR3 contains 14 residues. The V and J ends lost 2 bases and 6 bases respectively, with 14 bases between them. The V gene's germline CDR1 is SGHTA and CDR2 FQGTGA. The CDR3 loop is CASSLGSWVREQYF. The CDR3 DNA follows: TGTGCCAGCAGCTTAGGATCGTGGGTCCGCGAGCAGTACTTC.

This clone has only a few counts. The chain uses TRBV6-1 and TRBJ2-2; no definite D call. The CDR3 extends over 13 amino acids. The germline V gene encodes CDR1 MNHNS and CDR2 SASEGT. V was trimmed by 4 bases and J by 4 bases, leaving 7 bases between them. The CDR3 protein is CASSALSTGELFF. DNA for the CDR3: TGTGCCAGCAGTGCCTTAAGCACCGGGGAGCTGTTTTTT.

The table lists this clone with a few counts. The chain links TRBV6-6 to TRBJ1-1; unclear D gene. The CDR3 loop spans 13 amino acids. V lost 7 bases, J lost 5 bases, and 14 bases lay in between. Per the germline V gene, CDR1 is MNHNY and CDR2 is SVGAGI (reference sequence). CDR3 nucleotides: TGTGCCAGCATTCTGACCAGTTTGACTGAAGCTTTCTTT. Residues: CASILTSLTEAFF.

This clone occurred a few times. The chain carries TRBV5-6 and TRBJ1-2; 9 bases fit TRBD1. V trimming: 3 bases; J trimming: 1 base; junction bases outside the gene matches: 1. From germline, CDR1 is SGHDT and CDR2 YYEEEE. The CDR3 is made up of 14 amino acids. In DNA, the CDR3 is TGTGCCAGCAGCTCGGACAGGGGTAACTATGGCTACACCTTC. Its protein is CASSSDRGNYGYTF.

This clone has only a few counts. This chain joins TRBV7-3 and TRBJ2-2; D gene uncertain. The CDR3 is 12 residues long. The ends were cut back, 3 bases at V and 4 bases at J, with 3 bases in the middle. Looked up from germline, CDR1 is SGHTA and CDR2 is FQGTGA. CDR3: CASSLGTGELFF. CDR3 sequence (DNA): TGTGCCAGCAGCTTGGGCACCGGGGAGCTGTTTTTT. The whole variable domain, filled in from reference TRBV7-3 and TRBJ2-2, reads GAGVSQTPSNKVTEKGKYVELRCDPISGHTALYWYRQSLGQGPEFLIYFQGTGAADDSGLPNDRFFAVRPEGSVSTLKIQRTERGDSAVYLCASSLGTGELFFGEGSRLTVL.

This clone was detected ten times or more. This chain links TRBV5-1 with TRBJ1-3, with D perhaps matching TRBD1 (5 bases). Trimming removed 4 bases from V and 0 bases from J, with 14 bases in between. Per the germline V gene, CDR1 is SGHRS and CDR2 is YFSETQ. This CDR3 has 16 amino acids. The CDR3 sequence is CASSPFRQSSGNTIYF. The CDR3 DNA is TGCGCCAGCAGCCCTTTCCGACAGAGCTCTGGAAACACCATATATTTT.

This clone came up a few times. This chain uses TRBV18 with TRBJ2-1, with 11 bases lining up with TRBD2. The CDR3 is 16 residues long. V shed 3 bases, J shed 3 bases, and the junction held 4 bases outside the gene matches. Germline CDR1 is KGHSH and CDR2 is LQKENI. The CDR3 sequence: CASSPLAGGGYNEQFF. CDR3 in DNA: TGTGCCAGCTCACCCCTAGCGGGAGGAGGCTACAATGAGCAGTTCTTC.

This clone has just a few counts. This chain connects TRBV19 to TRBJ1-5, with D unresolved. The length of the CDR3 is 14 residues. Germline V gene sequence: CDR1 LNHDA, CDR2 SQIVND (reference sequence). Trimming left V 6 bases short and J 3 bases short, with 12 bases between. CDR3 sequence reads: CASRSGRTNQPQHF. CDR3 DNA: TGTGCCAGTAGAAGTGGGAGGACCAATCAGCCCCAGCATTTT.

This clone was seen a handful of times. The rearrangement links TRBV10-3 to TRBJ1-4, with 7 bases that match TRBD1. CDR1 and CDR2 (germline): ENHRY, SYGVKD. The CDR3 totals 14 residues. With 5 bases clipped from V and 10 bases from J, the junction kept 10 bases outside the gene matches. The CDR3 reads CAISPDRDGSKLFF. As DNA, the CDR3 is TGTGCCATCAGTCCCGACAGGGACGGATCAAAACTGTTTTTT.

The chain joins TRBV25-1 to TRBJ2-2; TRBD1 might be the D (5 bases). Trimming cost V 4 bases and J 4 bases, with 16 bases left between them. The CDR3 is 16 amino acids. Germline V gene lookup returns CDR1 MGHDK and CDR2 SYGVNS. In DNA, the CDR3 is TGTGCCAGCAGTGGAGAAGGGGTCCATTCCACCGGGGAGCTGTTTTTT. Translated: CASSGEGVHSTGELFF.

This clone appeared a few times. The chain carries TRBV7-9 and TRBJ2-7; D is undetermined. This CDR3 has 13 residues. Between the trimmed V and J ends, which lost 5 bases and 3 bases, there was a span of 11 bases. Germline V gene data show CDR1 as SEHNR and CDR2 as FQNEAQ (reference sequence). DNA for the CDR3: TGTGCCAGCAGCCCCCCTATCGTCTACGAGCAGTACTTC. It yields the protein CASSPPIVYEQYF.

CDR3 sequence (DNA): TGCGCCAGCCGCAGTATATCCTACGAGCAGTACTTC. Amino acid sequence: CASRSISYEQYF. The V and J genes are TRBV10-1 and TRBJ2-7; D remains ambiguous. Trimming left V 8 bases short and J 1 base short, with 9 bases between. The CDR3 totals 12 residues. Germline CDR1 is WNHNN and CDR2 is SYGVQD (reference sequence).

The chain uses TRBV28 and TRBJ1-2, with D possibly TRBD1 on 5 matching bases. CDR1 is MDHEN and CDR2 is SYDVKM in the germline V gene. This CDR3 region has 13 residues. The V and J ends lost 7 bases and 6 bases respectively, with 15 bases between them. CDR3: CASIGGAGNGYTF. CDR3 in DNA: TGTGCCAGCATTGGCGGGGCGGGCAATGGCTACACCTTC.

This clone was detected only a few times. The CDR3 DNA reads as TGTGCCAGCAGCTTAGATCGGCTCCACGAGCAGTACTTC. Protein: CASSLDRLHEQYF. This chain joins TRBV11-2 and TRBJ2-7; D gene uncertain. The CDR3 runs to 13 residues. From germline, CDR1 is SGHAT and CDR2 FQNNGV. V shed 0 bases and J shed 5 bases, with 8 bases lying between them. The whole variable domain, filled in from reference TRBV11-2 and TRBJ2-7, reads EAGVAQSPRYKIIEKRQSVAFWCNPISGHATLYWYQQILGQGPKLLIQFQNNGVVDDSQLPKDRFSAERLKGVDSTLKIQPAKLEDSAVYLCASSLDRLHEQYFGPGTRLTVT.

V usage is TRBV6-1 and J usage is TRBJ2-3; maybe TRBD2 (7 bases). V lost 5 bases and J lost 5, with 11 bases in between. This CDR3 region has 13 residues. Germline CDR1 and CDR2: MNHNS and SASEGT. This CDR3 is CASSWGGGDTQYF. The CDR3, as DNA: TGTGCCAGCAGTTGGGGGGGCGGAGATACGCAGTATTTT.

The chain joins TRBV30 to TRBJ1-3; the D gene is possibly TRBD1 (6 bases). Germline assignment: CDR1 GTSNPN and CDR2 SVGIG (reference sequence). The CDR3 has 13 amino acids. V gave up 5 bases and J gave up 0 bases, with 8 bases separating them. CDR3 DNA: TGTGCCTGGCAGGGGTCCTCTGGAAACACCATATATTTT. Its translation: CAWQGSSGNTIYF.

This clone was found a few times. J is TRBJ2-4 and V is TRBV27; the D gene is possibly TRBD2 (6 bases). The CDR3 sequence is 14 residues long. Germline V lookup: CDR1 MNHEY, CDR2 SMNVEV (reference sequence). Trimming removed 9 bases at V and 6 bases at J, with 18 bases between. The CDR3 here is CARDDSLRGNIQYF. The CDR3 coding sequence is TGTGCCAGGGATGACAGCCTGCGGGGAAACATTCAGTACTTC.

This clone was observed at least ten times. The chain recombines TRBV10-3 with TRBJ2-1; D might be TRBD2 (6 bases). The germline V gene encodes CDR1 ENHRY and CDR2 SYGVKD. Trimming took off 9 bases at V and 0 bases at J, with 12 bases between the two ends. The CDR3 sequence is 14 residues long. The DNA for the CDR3 is TGTGCCATGGGGGACGGGGGCTCCTACAATGAGCAGTTCTTC. Its translation: CAMGDGGSYNEQFF.

The chain carries TRBV2 and TRBJ1-2; D is ambiguous. The CDR3 runs to 13 residues. V was shortened by 5 bases and J by 2 bases, with 9 bases between the two germline ends. Germline lookup yields CDR1 SNHLY and CDR2 FYNNEI. This CDR3 is CASSPDTNYGYTF. For the CDR3, the DNA is TGTGCCAGCAGTCCCGACACGAACTATGGCTACACCTTC.